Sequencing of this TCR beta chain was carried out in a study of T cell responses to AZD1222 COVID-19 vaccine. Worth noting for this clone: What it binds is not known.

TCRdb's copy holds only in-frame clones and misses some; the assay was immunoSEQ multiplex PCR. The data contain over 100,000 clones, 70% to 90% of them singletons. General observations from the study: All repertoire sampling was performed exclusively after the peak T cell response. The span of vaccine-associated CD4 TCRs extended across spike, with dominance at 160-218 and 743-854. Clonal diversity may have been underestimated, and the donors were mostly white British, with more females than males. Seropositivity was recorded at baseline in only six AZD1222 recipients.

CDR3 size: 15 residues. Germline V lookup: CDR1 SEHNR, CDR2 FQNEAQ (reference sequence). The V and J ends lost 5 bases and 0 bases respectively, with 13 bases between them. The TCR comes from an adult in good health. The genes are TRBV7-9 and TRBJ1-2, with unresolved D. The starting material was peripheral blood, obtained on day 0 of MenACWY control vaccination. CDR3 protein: CASSLNEEANYGYTF. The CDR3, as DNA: TGTGCCAGCAGCCTCAACGAGGAGGCTAACTATGGCTACACCTTC.